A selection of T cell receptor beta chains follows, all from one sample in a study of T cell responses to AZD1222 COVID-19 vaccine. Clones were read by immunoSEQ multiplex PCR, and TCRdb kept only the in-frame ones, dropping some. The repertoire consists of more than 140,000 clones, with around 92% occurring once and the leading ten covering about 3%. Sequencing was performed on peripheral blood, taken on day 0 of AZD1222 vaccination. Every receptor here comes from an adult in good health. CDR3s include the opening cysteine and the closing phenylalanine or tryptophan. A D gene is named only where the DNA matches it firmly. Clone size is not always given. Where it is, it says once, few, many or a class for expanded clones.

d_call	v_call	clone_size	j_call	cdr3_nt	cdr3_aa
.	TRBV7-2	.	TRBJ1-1	TGTGCCAGCAGCTTGATGGCAGGGAGCACTGAAGCTTTCTTT	CASSLMAGSTEAFF
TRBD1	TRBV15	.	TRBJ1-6	TGTGCCACCAGCAGGGCCCGGGACAGGGTCCATTCACCCCTCCACTTT	CATSRARDRVHSPLHF
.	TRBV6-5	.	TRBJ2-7	TGTGCCACATGGGACGACTCCTCCTACGAGCAGTACTTC	CATWDDSSYEQYF
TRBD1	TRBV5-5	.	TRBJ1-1	TGTGCCAGCAGCTTTAACCGGGACAGGGGGTGGAGTGACACTGAAGCTTTCTTT	CASSFNRDRGWSDTEAFF
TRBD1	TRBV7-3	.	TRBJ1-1	TGTGCCAGCAGCTTAAACGCAGGGGGCAGTGGAGCTTTCTTT	CASSLNAGGSGAFF
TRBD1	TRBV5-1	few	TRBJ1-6	TGCGCCAGCTCCTGGGGACAGCGCTTCTATAATTCACCCCTCCACTTT	CASSWGQRFYNSPLHF
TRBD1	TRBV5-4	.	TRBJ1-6	TGTGCCAGCAGCTTAGGGGGCGTGGGGAATTCACCCCTCCACTTT	CASSLGGVGNSPLHF
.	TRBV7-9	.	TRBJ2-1	TGTGCCAGCAGCTTAGGGTTTTTACAAGGTGAGCAGTTCTTC	CASSLGFLQGEQFF
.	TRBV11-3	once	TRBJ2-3	TGTGCCAGCAGCTTAGACAGGGGAGTAGATACGCAGTATTTT	CASSLDRGVDTQYF
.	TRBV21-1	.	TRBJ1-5	TGTGCCAGCAGCCCCCTGGGTGGGGGGCGGCGAACAATGAGAGGGGTAGGCAATCAGCCCCAGCATTTT	CASSPLGGGRRTMRGVGNQPQHF
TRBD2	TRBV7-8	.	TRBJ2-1	TGTGCCAGCAGCTCGACTCGAATCCCTAATAGCGGGGGGGCCCGTCGCGAGCAGTTCTTC	CASSSTRIPNSGGARREQFF
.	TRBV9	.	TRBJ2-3	TGTGCCAGCAGCGTAGCCCTAGATACGCAGTATTTT	CASSVALDTQYF
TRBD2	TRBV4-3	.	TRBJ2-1	TGCGCCAGCAGCCAAGCGCTTAGCGGGGGGGCGTACAATGAGCAGTTCTTC	CASSQALSGGAYNEQFF
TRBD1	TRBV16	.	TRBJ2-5	TGTGCCAGCAGCCAGACAAATGGACAGGGACAAGAGACCCAGTACTTC	CASSQTNGQGQETQYF
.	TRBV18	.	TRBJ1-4	TGTGCCAGCTCACCCCAGGGGCAGCGGAATGAAAAACTGTTTTTT	CASSPQGQRNEKLFF
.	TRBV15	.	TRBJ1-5	TGTGCCACCAGCAGAGATCCCCGATACAATCAGCCCCAGCATTTT	CATSRDPRYNQPQHF
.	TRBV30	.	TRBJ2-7	TGTGCCTGGAGACTACAGGGCTACGAGCAGTACTTC	CAWRLQGYEQYF
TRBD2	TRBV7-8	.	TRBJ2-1	TGTGCCAGCAGCTTCCCCGCTAGCGGCAATGAGCAGTTCTTC	CASSFPASGNEQFF
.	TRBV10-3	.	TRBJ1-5	TGTGCCATCAGTGAGATGGGGTATCAGCCCCAGCATTTT	CAISEMGYQPQHF
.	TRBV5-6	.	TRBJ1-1	TGTGCCAGCAGCTCCTGGCCCGCGGGCGCTTTCTTT	CASSSWPAGAFF
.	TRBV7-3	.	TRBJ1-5	TGTGCCAGCAGCATGGGCCCCCTCCAGCCCCAGCATTTT	CASSMGPLQPQHF
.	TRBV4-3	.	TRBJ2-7	TGCGCCAGCAGCTCCCCCCCTTCGAGGGAGCAGTACTTC	CASSSPPSREQYF
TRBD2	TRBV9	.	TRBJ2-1	TGTGCCAGCAGCCCAAGACTAGCGGGGGGTTACAATGAGCAGTTCTTC	CASSPRLAGGYNEQFF
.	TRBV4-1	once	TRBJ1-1	TGCGCCAGCAGCCAAGCAGCAGGGGCGAACACTGAAGCTTTCTTT	CASSQAAGANTEAFF
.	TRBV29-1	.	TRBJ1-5	TGCAGCGTTGAATTTCCGGGCCAGCCCCAGCATTTT	CSVEFPGQPQHF
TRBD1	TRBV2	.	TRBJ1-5	TGTGCCAGCAGTGACCGAGGGGGCGGGTCGCGGCAGCCCCAGCATTTT	CASSDRGGGSRQPQHF
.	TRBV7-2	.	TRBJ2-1	TGTGCCAGCAGCTTACATGGGGGGACCTACAATGAGCAGTTCTTC	CASSLHGGTYNEQFF
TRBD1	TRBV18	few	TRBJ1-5	TGTGCCAGCTCACCAAGGCAGGGGGCAGGTCAGCCCCAGCATTTT	CASSPRQGAGQPQHF
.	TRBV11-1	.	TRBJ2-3	TGTGCCAGCAGCTTAGTTTCCGGTGCTAGCACAGATACGCAGTATTTT	CASSLVSGASTDTQYF
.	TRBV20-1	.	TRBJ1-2	TGCAGTGTGAGGGGGGGAGGTGGCTACACCTTC	CSVRGGGGYTF
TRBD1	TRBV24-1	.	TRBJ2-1	TGTGCCACCCTTCCCCTGGGACAGGAGGACAATGAGCAGTTCTTC	CATLPLGQEDNEQFF
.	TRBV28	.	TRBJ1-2	TGTGCCAGCAGTTTTATAGGACAGCTTCACCTATATGGCTACACCTTC	CASSFIGQLHLYGYTF
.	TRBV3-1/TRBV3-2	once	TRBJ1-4	TGTGCCAGCAGCCTGCGGGGTCTTGTATTAGAAAAACTGTTTTTT	CASSLRGLVLEKLFF